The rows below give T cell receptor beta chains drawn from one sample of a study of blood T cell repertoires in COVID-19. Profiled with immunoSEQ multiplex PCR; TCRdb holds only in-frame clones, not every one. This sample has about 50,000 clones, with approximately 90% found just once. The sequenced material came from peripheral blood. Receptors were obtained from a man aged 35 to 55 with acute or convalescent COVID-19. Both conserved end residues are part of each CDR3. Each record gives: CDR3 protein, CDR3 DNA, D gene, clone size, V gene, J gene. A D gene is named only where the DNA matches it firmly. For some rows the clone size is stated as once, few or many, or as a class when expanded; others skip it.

cdr3_aa: CAWRDRGANYGYTF; cdr3_nt: TGTGCCTGGAGGGACAGGGGAGCTAACTATGGCTACACCTTC; d_call: TRBD1; clone_size: -; v_call: TRBV30; j_call: TRBJ1-2
cdr3_aa: CASNLESGTGSDTEAFF; cdr3_nt: TGTGCCAGTAATTTGGAATCGGGAACAGGGTCTGACACTGAAGCTTTCTTT; d_call: -; clone_size: -; v_call: TRBV19; j_call: TRBJ1-1
cdr3_aa: CASSTTVNYGYTF; cdr3_nt: TGTGCCAGTAGTACGACAGTTAACTATGGCTACACCTTC; d_call: -; clone_size: -; v_call: TRBV19; j_call: TRBJ1-2
cdr3_aa: CASSEIGQGVATQYF; cdr3_nt: TGTGCCAGCAGTGAAATCGGACAGGGGGTGGCGACCCAGTACTTC; d_call: TRBD1; clone_size: few; v_call: TRBV6-1; j_call: TRBJ2-5
cdr3_aa: CASSETPAGGGVTQYF; cdr3_nt: TGTGCCAGCAGTGAGACACCAGCGGGAGGGGGGGTGACCCAGTACTTC; d_call: TRBD2; clone_size: -; v_call: TRBV2; j_call: TRBJ2-5
cdr3_aa: CASSVRLAAAETQYF; cdr3_nt: TGTGCCAGCAGCGTCCGCCTAGCGGCGGCTGAGACCCAGTACTTC; d_call: TRBD2; clone_size: -; v_call: TRBV9; j_call: TRBJ2-5
cdr3_aa: CSVADGVLGNQPQHF; cdr3_nt: TGCAGCGTTGCCGACGGTGTACTAGGCAATCAGCCCCAGCATTTT; d_call: -; clone_size: -; v_call: TRBV29-1; j_call: TRBJ1-5
cdr3_aa: CASSGTDRGHGGYTF; cdr3_nt: TGTGCCAGCTCTGGAACGGACAGGGGCCATGGGGGCTACACCTTC; d_call: TRBD1; clone_size: -; v_call: TRBV18; j_call: TRBJ1-2
cdr3_aa: CAWRQGGEQYF; cdr3_nt: TGTGCCTGGAGACAGGGCGGCGAGCAGTACTTC; d_call: -; clone_size: -; v_call: TRBV30; j_call: TRBJ2-7
cdr3_aa: CASGLAAGINFNEQFF; cdr3_nt: TGTGCTAGTGGTTTGGCGGCGGGCATCAATTTCAATGAGCAGTTCTTC; d_call: -; clone_size: -; v_call: TRBV12-5; j_call: TRBJ2-1
cdr3_aa: CASSLGGQGGTEAFF; cdr3_nt: TGTGCCAGCAGCTTAGGGGGACAGGGAGGCACTGAAGCTTTCTTT; d_call: TRBD1; clone_size: -; v_call: TRBV7-6; j_call: TRBJ1-1
cdr3_aa: CASTPRRVNYGYTF; cdr3_nt: TGTGCCAGTACTCCCCGGAGGGTTAACTATGGCTACACCTTC; d_call: -; clone_size: -; v_call: TRBV19; j_call: TRBJ1-2
cdr3_aa: CASRPIAGVHNEQFF; cdr3_nt: TGTGCCAGCAGACCCATAGCGGGAGTCCACAATGAGCAGTTCTTC; d_call: TRBD2; clone_size: once; v_call: TRBV6-5; j_call: TRBJ2-1
cdr3_aa: CASSEGRVYYEQYF; cdr3_nt: TGTGCCAGCAGTGAAGGCAGGGTTTACTACGAGCAGTACTTC; d_call: -; clone_size: -; v_call: TRBV2; j_call: TRBJ2-7
cdr3_aa: CASSPGQRAYGYTF; cdr3_nt: TGTGCCAGCTCCCCGGGACAGAGGGCCTATGGCTACACCTTC; d_call: TRBD1; clone_size: -; v_call: TRBV27; j_call: TRBJ1-2
cdr3_aa: CASITGNTEAFF; cdr3_nt: TGTGCCAGTATCACAGGAAACACTGAAGCTTTCTTT; d_call: -; clone_size: -; v_call: TRBV19; j_call: TRBJ1-1
cdr3_aa: CASSLYPGAQETQYF; cdr3_nt: TGCGCCAGCAGCTTGTATCCGGGAGCCCAAGAGACCCAGTACTTC; d_call: -; clone_size: -; v_call: TRBV5-1; j_call: TRBJ2-5
cdr3_aa: CASSAGGGEYTQYF; cdr3_nt: TGCGCCAGCTCGGCGGGGGGGGGCGAATATACGCAGTATTTT; d_call: TRBD2; clone_size: -; v_call: TRBV10-2; j_call: TRBJ2-3
cdr3_aa: CASSQEGTRSYNEQFF; cdr3_nt: TGCGCCAGCAGCCAAGAGGGCACCCGTTCCTACAATGAGCAGTTCTTC; d_call: -; clone_size: -; v_call: TRBV4-1; j_call: TRBJ2-1
cdr3_aa: CASSLVGESAQYF; cdr3_nt: TGTGCCAGCAGTTTAGTTGGTGAATCGGCGCAGTATTTT; d_call: -; clone_size: -; v_call: TRBV12-3/TRBV12-4; j_call: TRBJ2-3
cdr3_aa: CASSQYGDRVGSGELFF; cdr3_nt: TGTGCCAGCAGCCAGTATGGGGACAGGGTCGGAAGCGGGGAGCTGTTTTTT; d_call: TRBD1; clone_size: once; v_call: TRBV3-1/TRBV3-2; j_call: TRBJ2-2
cdr3_aa: CASSLGQGIYEQYF; cdr3_nt: TGTGCCAGCAGCTTAGGCCAGGGGATTTACGAGCAGTACTTC; d_call: -; clone_size: -; v_call: TRBV11-2; j_call: TRBJ2-7
cdr3_aa: CASSSSGTDTQYF; cdr3_nt: TGTGCCAGCAGCTCCTCGGGCACAGATACGCAGTATTTT; d_call: -; clone_size: -; v_call: TRBV5-8; j_call: TRBJ2-3